A selection of T cell receptor beta chains follows, all from one sample in a study of cytomegalovirus exposure and HLA in healthy donors. TCRdb keeps only in-frame clones here, not all; method: immunoSEQ multiplex PCR. The sample holds 150,000 to 200,000 clones; about 75% are singletons and the top ten take approximately 11%. The sequencing input was PBMCs. Receptors were obtained from a man aged 18 to 29 in good health and CMV-seropositive. CDR3s include the opening cysteine and the closing phenylalanine or tryptophan. The D gene is left open where the match is weak. Size is omitted from some rows. Given values are once, few, many or a class for expanded clones.

TRBJ1-2	-	TRBV11-2	-	TGTGCCAGCAGCCCCTCTCAGGCGTCGTGGGGCTACACCTTC	CASSPSQASWGYTF
TRBJ2-1	-	TRBV27	TRBD2	TGTGCCAGCAGCTGGGGTAGCGGGAGACTAGGCTCCTACAATGAGCAGTTCTTC	CASSWGSGRLGSYNEQFF
TRBJ2-1	-	TRBV10-1	TRBD2	TGCGCCAGCAGTGAGGCGGGAGGAGGATGGGGGCAGTTCTTC	CASSEAGGGWGQFF
TRBJ2-5	-	TRBV5-1	-	TGCGCCAGCAGCTTGGGGGCAGGCCGGGAGGAGACCCAGTACTTC	CASSLGAGREETQYF
TRBJ2-7	-	TRBV19	TRBD1	TGTGCCAGTAGTGGATACGGGACAGAGTCCTACGAGCAGTACTTC	CASSGYGTESYEQYF
TRBJ2-3	few	TRBV5-1	-	TGCGCCAGCAGCTTGGGGGCCCAGGGGAACCAGGTGTATACGCAGTATTTT	CASSLGAQGNQVYTQYF
TRBJ1-1	-	TRBV5-4	TRBD1	TGTGCCAGCAGCTTGGGGGGACAGGGGTTGGCGGTTCCGAACACTGAAGCTTTCTTT	CASSLGGQGLAVPNTEAFF
TRBJ2-5	few	TRBV9	TRBD2	TGTGCCAGCAGCATGCGGTGGTGGATAGCGGGAGTAGAGACCCAGTACTTC	CASSMRWWIAGVETQYF
TRBJ2-1	-	TRBV7-7	TRBD2	TGTTCCAGCAGCCGTAGCGGGACCCGTAACAATGAGCAGTTCTTC	CSSSRSGTRNNEQFF
TRBJ2-2	few	TRBV5-1	TRBD1	TGCGCCAGCAGCTCATCGGTTACTGACAGGGCCGGGGAGCTGTTTTTT	CASSSSVTDRAGELFF
TRBJ1-1	-	TRBV7-9	-	TGTGCCAGCAGCGACCCCCTTCGCCTGACAGGACAGAACACTGAAGCTTTCTTT	CASSDPLRLTGQNTEAFF
TRBJ1-2	-	TRBV19	-	TGTGCCAGTTCGGAGAGGTGGGCAGGGGAAATTTATGGCTACACCTTC	CASSERWAGEIYGYTF
TRBJ2-1	-	TRBV14	-	TGTGCCAGCAGCCCCAGGGGCTACAATGAGCAGTTCTTC	CASSPRGYNEQFF
TRBJ1-3	-	TRBV7-9	TRBD1	TGTGCCAGCAGCGACCCTTCAGGGGGCTCCTCTGGAAACACCATATATTTT	CASSDPSGGSSGNTIYF
TRBJ1-1	few	TRBV19	TRBD1	TGTGCCAGTACCCGTGACGGGACAGCGAACACTGAAGCTTTCTTT	CASTRDGTANTEAFF
TRBJ2-7	-	TRBV19	TRBD1	TGTGCCAGTACCCATCGGGGACAGGGGGCAGGGGAGCAGTACTTC	CASTHRGQGAGEQYF
TRBJ2-7	-	TRBV9	-	TGTGCCAGCAGCGTAGCTGGGCCAGATGAGCAGTACTTC	CASSVAGPDEQYF
TRBJ2-3	-	TRBV6-1	TRBD1	TGTGCCAGCCTGTCCCGGGACAGGCCAGATACGCAGTATTTT	CASLSRDRPDTQYF
TRBJ1-1	once	TRBV27	-	TGTGCCAGCAGTTTATGGTATCAGGGTGGTACTGAAGCTTTCTTT	CASSLWYQGGTEAFF
TRBJ2-2	-	TRBV5-1	TRBD2	TGCGCCAGCAGCTTGTATCTAGCGGGAGGCAACACCGGGGAGCTGTTTTTT	CASSLYLAGGNTGELFF
TRBJ2-5	few	TRBV6-1	TRBD2	TGTGCCAGCAGTGCGGGACTAGCGCAAGAGACCCAGTACTTC	CASSAGLAQETQYF
TRBJ2-5	-	TRBV11-2	-	TGTGCCAGCAGCCTACTAAGTCATGAGGGAGAGACCCAGTACTTC	CASSLLSHEGETQYF
TRBJ2-5	-	TRBV4-2	-	TGTGCCAGCAGCCAACTAGAACGACAAGAGACCCAGTACTTC	CASSQLERQETQYF
TRBJ2-7	-	TRBV10-3	TRBD1	TGTGCCATCAGTGATTTGCCGAGAGACAGGGCGTCCTACGAGCAGTACTTC	CAISDLPRDRASYEQYF
TRBJ2-1	-	TRBV7-9	TRBD2	TGTGCCAGCAGCTTAGAACGGCGGGAGGTACTGAATGAGCAGTTCTTC	CASSLERREVLNEQFF
TRBJ1-4	-	TRBV28	TRBD1	TGTGCCAGCAGTCCGGGACAGGGGTCAGCTAATGAAAAACTGTTTTTT	CASSPGQGSANEKLFF
TRBJ2-7	-	TRBV28	TRBD2	TGTGCCAGCAGTTTAACTAGCGGGCCCTACGAGCAGTACTTC	CASSLTSGPYEQYF
TRBJ2-7	few	TRBV2	-	TGTGCCAGCAGACCCGGGACTGTCTACGAGCAGTACTTC	CASRPGTVYEQYF
TRBJ2-5	-	TRBV28	TRBD1	TGTGCCAGCAGTCCAACAGGGGGCTCTGCCTTCGAACAAGAGACCCAGTACTTC	CASSPTGGSAFEQETQYF
TRBJ2-1	-	TRBV11-1	TRBD2	TGTGCCAGCAGCTTGGCAGCGGGAGAACTATACAATGAGCAGTTCTTC	CASSLAAGELYNEQFF
TRBJ1-5	-	TRBV28	TRBD1	TGTGCCAGCAGCCCCGACAGGGTTAATCAGCCCCAGCATTTT	CASSPDRVNQPQHF
TRBJ2-1	-	TRBV15	-	TGTGCCACCAGAACCGGGACTCTGTACAATGAGCAGTTCTTC	CATRTGTLYNEQFF
TRBJ2-1	-	TRBV6-5	-	TGTGCCAGCAGTTATTCGGTGGGGAGTCCCTACAATGAGCAGTTCTTC	CASSYSVGSPYNEQFF
TRBJ1-6	-	TRBV7-2	TRBD1	TGTGCCAGCAGCTTAGTTTACGGACAGGGGGGACCCCTCCACTTT	CASSLVYGQGGPLHF
TRBJ2-5	-	TRBV12-5	-	TGTGCTAGTGGTTCCACGGCGGGTGGGACCCAGTACTTC	CASGSTAGGTQYF
TRBJ2-7	-	TRBV6-5	-	TGTGCCAGCAGTCGCGGGTCCCCAACCTCCCACGAGCAGTACTTC	CASSRGSPTSHEQYF
TRBJ1-1	-	TRBV18	TRBD1	TGTGCCAGCTCGCAATCTAGGGGGCAGGGCACTGAAGCTTTCTTT	CASSQSRGQGTEAFF
TRBJ2-3	-	TRBV7-3	-	TGTGCCAGCAGCTTAAATTTATTAGGCGGGGGCCCCACAGATACGCAGTATTTT	CASSLNLLGGGPTDTQYF
TRBJ2-7	-	TRBV6-7	-	TGTGCCAGGGCAGGGCAAGAGCTCTACGAGCAGTACTTC	CARAGQELYEQYF
TRBJ2-5	-	TRBV7-8	-	TGTGCCAGCAGCTCGGGACTCTCCGCGGGAGAGACCCAGTACTTC	CASSSGLSAGETQYF
TRBJ2-3	-	TRBV7-9	TRBD2	TGTGCCAGCAGCCCGACTAGCGGAACAGATACGCAGTATTTT	CASSPTSGTDTQYF
TRBJ1-1	-	TRBV5-6	-	TGTGCCAGCAGCTTGGCTGGTTCAGGGGACACTGAAGCTTTCTTT	CASSLAGSGDTEAFF
TRBJ2-3	-	TRBV7-9	-	TGTGCCAGCAGCCAACAAACAGAGAGACTAGGCACAGATACGCAGTATTTT	CASSQQTERLGTDTQYF
TRBJ2-7	-	TRBV7-9	-	TGTGCCAGTACCGTAGGGGCTTCCTACGAGCAGTACTTC	CASTVGASYEQYF
TRBJ1-5	-	TRBV27	-	TGTGCCAGCAGTTTAGCACCCGGGACACCACAGTCCCAGCATTTT	CASSLAPGTPQSQHF
TRBJ2-7	once	TRBV2	TRBD2	TGTGCCAGCAGTGTGGGCGGGAGTAGATACGAGCAGTACTTC	CASSVGGSRYEQYF
TRBJ2-3	-	TRBV27	TRBD2	TGTGCCAGCAGTTTAGACGGGAGGGCGCACACAGATACGCAGTATTTT	CASSLDGRAHTDTQYF
TRBJ2-7	few	TRBV5-1	TRBD2	TGCGCCAGCAGCTTTAGCGGGGGTCCCTACGAGCAGTACTTC	CASSFSGGPYEQYF
TRBJ2-1	-	TRBV2	TRBD2	TGTGCCAGCAGGGAGAAGCGGGGGCAATCAATCAAGGAGCAGTTCTTC	CASREKRGQSIKEQFF
TRBJ2-2	-	TRBV28	TRBD1	TGTGCCAGCAGAGCCGGGACAGTGAACACCGGGGAGCTGTTTTTT	CASRAGTVNTGELFF
TRBJ2-7	few	TRBV11-2	-	TGTGCCAGCAGCCAGGGGAACAACGAGCAGTACTTC	CASSQGNNEQYF
TRBJ2-7	-	TRBV9	-	TGTGCCAGCAGCGCGGGTTTGGCTCCCGACTACGAGCAGTACTTC	CASSAGLAPDYEQYF
TRBJ2-7	-	TRBV29-1	-	TGCAGCGTGAGGGGGGGGTCCCCCCCCTACGAGCAGTACTTC	CSVRGGSPPYEQYF
TRBJ2-1	few	TRBV6-5	TRBD2	TGTGCCAGCAGTCCGACTAGCGGTTACAATGAGCAGTTCTTC	CASSPTSGYNEQFF
TRBJ2-1	-	TRBV4-1	-	TGCGCCAGCAGCCAAGATCCGGGAAGACCACAGTTCTTC	CASSQDPGRPQFF
TRBJ2-7	-	TRBV28	-	TGTGCCGCGGGCAGGACTTCCTACGAGCAGTACTTC	CAAGRTSYEQYF